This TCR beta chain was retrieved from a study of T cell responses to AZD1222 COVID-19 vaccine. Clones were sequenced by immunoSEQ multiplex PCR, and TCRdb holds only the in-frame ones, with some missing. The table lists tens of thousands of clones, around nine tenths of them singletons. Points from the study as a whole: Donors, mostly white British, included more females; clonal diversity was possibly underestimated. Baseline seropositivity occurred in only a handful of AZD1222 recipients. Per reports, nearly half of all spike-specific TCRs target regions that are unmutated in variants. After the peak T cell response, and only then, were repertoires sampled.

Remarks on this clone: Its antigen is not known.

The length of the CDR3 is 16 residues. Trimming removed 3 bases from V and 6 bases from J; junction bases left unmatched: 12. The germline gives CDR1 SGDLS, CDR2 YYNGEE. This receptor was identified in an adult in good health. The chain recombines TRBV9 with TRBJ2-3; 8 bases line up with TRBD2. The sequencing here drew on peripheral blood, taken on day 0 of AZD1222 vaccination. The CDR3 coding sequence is TGTGCCAGCAGCGCCCTTAGCGGGGAGGTCGGGGATACGCAGTATTTT. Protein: CASSALSGEVGDTQYF.